Given below is one T cell receptor beta chain in context. Its antigen is still unknown. Within one base of it there is no much larger clone, and no base qualities were kept. The entry originates in a study of shared clonotypes between healthy human individuals (TCRdb year 2020). Regarding the research as a whole: Two women and three men aged 18 to 49 years were included in the cohort. For each donor, CD4 naive and CD4 memory were each given three plates, CD8 naive was given two plates, and CD8 memory was given one plate. To increase sequencing depth and limit assay-specific biases, different laboratories used diverse techniques to prepare libraries and sequence TCR repertoires. Each donor's leukapheresis produced roughly between roughly 0.9 and 8.9 billion PBMCs. The study deeply sequenced blood TCR repertoires of about 5 healthy adults to estimate repertoire size and the extent of clonotype sharing between individuals. Results the study describes overall, beyond this receptor: Sharing across a handful of donors was observed for around 5% of naive CD4, over 3% of naive CD8, around 2.5% of memory CD4, and less than 0.45% of memory CD8 clonotypes. Because the study included a small number of donors, the genetic and exposure-history diversity represented was limited. Incomplete sequencing was indicated by rarefaction of sorted-subset datasets, despite the large sequencing depth. Naive subsets generally had larger estimated clonotype richness than memory subsets. Only blood was sampled, and tissue TCR repertoires likely differ from those in blood. Compared with non-shared clonotypes, the clonotypes found in all four sorted-subset donors had higher generation probabilities. Based on pairwise subsampling, the degree of clonotype sharing among donors was expected to be affected by sequencing depth.

The CDR3 spans 14 residues, from the cysteine through the phenylalanine. The sequence is cut down to CDR3 DNA, 42 bases in frame from base 1. Compared with germline, V lacks 3 bases and J lacks 7 bases; bases without a gene match: 5. The germline V gene (reference sequence) supplies CDR1 SGHNT and CDR2 YYREEE. Healthy HIV-negative adults with no recently reported acute infections or vaccinations were included as donors. Every donor was a Caucasian adult living in Nashville, Tennessee, USA. CD4+ T cells were enriched through magnetic negative selection, after which naive cells were positively selected on CD45RA and the remaining negative fraction served as the memory subset. Blood was obtained by leukapheresis, after which PBMCs were separated by Ficoll-Histopaque density gradient centrifugation and cryopreserved in liquid nitrogen vapor phase. Analytical flow cytometry was used to check the purity and quantity of every magnetically sorted T cell population. Genomic DNA was isolated from each sorted fraction and quantified by UV absorbance on a Nanodrop 2000c.

TCR CDR3 regions were amplified from genomic DNA by multiplex PCR using the deep immunoSEQ assay. Extracted genomic DNA from each cell subset was distributed evenly across all wells of several immunoSEQ 96-well plates, and each plate was treated as a replicate. For sorted subsets, about 0.2 ug genomic DNA, equal to 25,000 to 35,000 T cell genomes, was loaded into each replicate PCR. Purified libraries were measured with a Qubit 3.0 fluorometer, size-checked on a Bioanalyzer 2100, and measured again with the KAPA Library Quantification kit. Each immunoSEQ 96-well plate was sequenced on its own single-read 150-cycle Illumina NextSeq 550 flow cell. In the authors' own workflow: Because the immunoSEQ output held only junctional sequences and lacked quality scores, the filtering could not match the filtering applied to full-length reads. To assign V/J genes and CDR3, sequences were annotated using PyIR, a Python wrapper for IgBLAST v1.9, with IMGT germline references. Reads with weak V/J assignments (E-value above 1e-6), missing CDR3, stop codons, out-of-frame junctions, or ambiguous translated residues were removed. V3J clonotypes were defined as sequences sharing an identical inferred V gene, J gene, and CDR3 amino acid sequence. Percentage overlap between repertoires was computed as shared unique clonotypes divided by the size of the smaller repertoire. RTK rarefaction, the Chao1 estimator, and Recon v2.1 estimates of unobserved clonotypes were used to assess repertoire richness. Generation probabilities were computed with OLGA for all TCRbeta clonotypes obtained by the gDNA method from a few donors. The source is immuneACCESS, and TCRdb retained only in-frame sequences with V and J called. Part of the clones is not carried over; for the studies checked, unresolved V genes explain less than half of this, and the remainder is unexplained. The DNA was the basis for D and trimming; V, J and clone size are from that table. The sample profile shows 2 million to 3 million clones; 85% to 95% of them were found once. Of the sample, roughly 0.15% falls within the top ten clones.

The clonotype comes from a man aged 18 to 29 in good health. The specimen was naive CD4+ T cells sorted from blood. The intended sense of this specimen's cell subset or site label: CD45RA+ positively selected. The V and J segments used are TRBV5-4 and TRBJ2-4; 9 bases in the middle match TRBD1. The CDR3 reads CASSWDRVSNIQYF. The DNA sequence is TGTGCCAGCAGCTGGGACAGGGTCTCGAACATTCAGTACTTC.